These 18 T cell receptor beta chains were all obtained from the same sample, sequenced in a study of shared clonotypes between healthy human individuals. Profiling relied on immunoSEQ multiplex PCR, and the TCRdb table lists in-frame clones only, not all of them. Seen here are about 2.4 million clones, 80% to 95% observed once, and the top ten hold around 0.4%. The sequencing sample was made of naive CD4+ T cells from PBMCs. Noted subset: CD45RA+ positively selected. The origin of the receptors is a man younger than 30 in good health. Some clones in this sample may be carry-over from other donors' samples.

The chain couples TRBV18 to TRBJ2-1; D is perhaps TRBD2 (5 bases). The germline gives CDR1 KGHSH, CDR2 LQKENI. This CDR3 region has 13 residues. With 3 bases removed from V and 8 bases from J, the gap between germline ends came to 11 bases. CDR3 sequence reads: CASSPPGVDEQFF. The CDR3 nucleotides read TGTGCCAGCTCACCCCCCGGGGTTGATGAGCAGTTCTTC. Using reference TRBV18 and TRBJ2-1 for the parts outside the CDR3, the full variable domain is NAGVMQNPRHLVRRRGQEARLRCSPMKGHSHVYWYRQLPEEGLKFMVYLQKENIIDESGMPKERFSAEFPKEGPSILRIQQVVRGDSAAYFCASSPPGVDEQFFGPGTRLTVL.

The rearrangement joins TRBV7-9 to TRBJ1-4, with D uncertain. V was cut by 7 bases and J by 0 bases, with 15 bases left in between. The CDR3 sequence is 16 residues long. From germline, CDR1 is SEHNR and CDR2 FQNEAQ (reference sequence). DNA of the CDR3: TGTGCCAGCACCCCGAGCGGGAGTGCAACTAATGAAAAACTGTTTTTT. Translated: CASTPSGSATNEKLFF.

V usage is TRBV5-5 and J usage is TRBJ2-3; D is unclear. The ends were cut back, 4 bases at V and 0 bases at J, with 15 bases in the middle. From germline, CDR1 is SGHKS and CDR2 YYEKEE (reference sequence). This CDR3 is built from 16 residues. The CDR3 sequence is CASSTPRADSTDTQYF. The CDR3 coding sequence is TGTGCCAGCAGCACCCCCCGGGCGGACAGCACAGATACGCAGTATTTT. Full variable domain (remainder filled in from reference TRBV5-5 and TRBJ2-3): DAGVTQSPTHLIKTRGQQVTLRCSPISGHKSVSWYQQVLGQGPQFIFQYYEKEERGRGNFPDRFSARQFPNYSSELNVNALLLGDSALYLCASSTPRADSTDTQYFGPGTRLTVL.

V usage is TRBV7-2 and J usage is TRBJ2-3; tentatively, D is TRBD1 or TRBD2 (5 bases each). The CDR3 is 19 residues long. Germline V gene sequence: CDR1 SGHTA, CDR2 FQGNSA. V gave up 3 bases and J gave up 3 bases, with 25 bases separating them. CDR3 sequence reads: CASSLVGTWATQGTDTQYF. The CDR3 bases are TGTGCCAGCAGCTTGGTAGGGACGTGGGCCACCCAAGGTACAGATACGCAGTATTTT.

The chain combines TRBV9 with TRBJ2-3; the D is unclear. Trimming left V 0 bases short and J 5 bases short, with 7 bases between. Germline V gives CDR1 SGDLS, CDR2 YYNGEE. CDR3 size: 13 residues. The CDR3 bases are TGTGCCAGCAGCGTAGATTCCGTAGATACGCAGTATTTT. Its protein is CASSVDSVDTQYF.

The chain employs TRBV28 and TRBJ1-5; D unclear. Trimming cost V 3 bases and J 1 base, with 13 bases left between them. The germline V gene encodes CDR1 MDHEN and CDR2 SYDVKM. CDR3 length: 16 residues. The CDR3 nucleotides read TGTGCCAGCAGTTTTATATCTTGGGAGAGCAATCAGCCCCAGCATTTT. Protein product: CASSFISWESNQPQHF. The full variable domain, its missing parts supplied by reference TRBV28 and TRBJ1-5, is DVKVTQSSRYLVKRTGEKVFLECVQDMDHENMFWYRQDPGLGLRLIYFSYDVKMKEKGDIPEGYSVSREKKERFSLILESASTNQTSMYLCASSFISWESNQPQHFGDGTRLSIL.

The chain is built from TRBV7-2 and TRBJ2-2; 8 nucleotides line up with TRBD1. V was pared by 8 bases and J by 4 bases, with 9 bases of the junction left unmatched. The CDR3 length is 15 residues. CDR1 and CDR2 (germline): SGHTA, FQGNSA. The CDR3 region has the DNA TGTGCCAGCGGGTTCGGACAGGGAGGCACCGGGGAGCTGTTTTTT. Its protein is CASGFGQGGTGELFF.

The gene calls are TRBV4-2 and TRBJ2-2, with 9 bases identical to TRBD2. CDR3 length: 17 residues. Germline-derived CDR1 and CDR2 are LGHNA and YNFKEQ. V trimming: 0 bases; J trimming: 6 bases; junction bases outside the gene matches: 8. The CDR3 reads CASSQDPPSGIAGELFF. The CDR3 DNA reads as TGTGCCAGCAGCCAAGATCCCCCTAGCGGGATAGCCGGGGAGCTGTTTTTT.

This clone is a singleton in its sample. The genes are TRBV20-1 and TRBJ2-7, with D maybe TRBD1 (6 bases). Germline loops: CDR1 DFQATT, CDR2 SNEGSKA (reference sequence). The CDR3 covers 11 residues. V lost 7 bases and J 3 bases, leaving 10 bases between the germline ends. In DNA form, the CDR3 reads TGCAGTGGGGCAGGGGACTACGAGCAGTACTTC. It yields the protein CSGAGDYEQYF.

The chain carries TRBV25-1 and TRBJ2-3; no reliable D call. CDR1 MGHDK and CDR2 SYGVNS come from the germline V gene. The CDR3 consists of 12 residues. Deletions cut 8 bases from V and 5 bases from J, with 11 bases between. The CDR3 DNA follows: TGTGCCAGCCGGTACACTGGAGATACGCAGTATTTT. This sequence encodes CASRYTGDTQYF.

This CDR3 reads CASSLQGGRDNQPQHF. For the CDR3, the DNA is TGTGCCAGCAGCTTACAGGGCGGAAGAGACAATCAGCCCCAGCATTTT. The chain joins TRBV7-8 to TRBJ1-5; TRBD1 is a possible D gene (5 bases). The CDR3 has 16 residues. V shed 2 bases and J shed 3 bases, with 14 bases lying between them. The germline CDR1 and CDR2 sequences are SGHVS and FQNEAQ.

The DNA of the CDR3 is TGTGCCAGCAGCTTAGGGGGAGAGAAGTTAGCTTTCTTT. This sequence encodes CASSLGGEKLAFF. The chain carries TRBV7-9 and TRBJ1-1; D uncertain. Germline values: CDR1 SEHNR, CDR2 FQNEAQ (reference sequence). This CDR3 contains 13 residues. Trimming took off 1 base at V and 10 bases at J, with 13 bases between the two ends.

This chain joins TRBV6-5 and TRBJ2-3, with 8 positions matching TRBD2. Germline V lookup: CDR1 MNHEY, CDR2 SVGAGI. J was trimmed by 3 bases and V by 4 bases; bases with no gene match: 9. The CDR3 consists of 16 residues. In DNA form, the CDR3 reads TGTGCCAGCAGTTTTCGCGGGAGGCAAAGGACAGATACGCAGTATTTT. Translating gives CASSFRGRQRTDTQYF.

V and J are TRBV9 and TRBJ1-6; 9 nucleotides align to TRBD1. Germline CDR1 is SGDLS and CDR2 is YYNGEE. This CDR3 is 17 amino acids long. With V trimmed by 4 bases and J by 4 bases, 9 bases remained unmatched. CDR3 residues: CASSPQDRGLYNSPLHF. As DNA, the CDR3 is TGTGCCAGCAGCCCCCAGGACAGGGGACTTTATAATTCACCCCTCCACTTT. The entire variable domain, with the rest obtained from reference TRBV9 and TRBJ1-6, is as follows: DSGVTQTPKHLITATGQRVTLRCSPRSGDLSVYWYQQSLDQGLQFLIQYYNGEERAKGNILERFSAQQFPDLHSELNLSSLELGDSALYFCASSPQDRGLYNSPLHFGNGTRLTVT.

The chain is built from TRBV7-3 and TRBJ2-3, with 14 bases lining up with TRBD2. CDR3 size: 15 residues. The V and J ends lost 5 bases and 6 bases, in that order; junction bases with no gene match: 4. Germline V CDR1 and CDR2: SGHTA, FQGTGA. The CDR3 loop is CASSLRLAGGDTQYF. The CDR3 nucleotides read TGTGCCAGCAGCCTCCGACTAGCGGGAGGGGATACGCAGTATTTT. The complete variable domain, with remaining parts taken from reference TRBV7-3 and TRBJ2-3, reads GAGVSQTPSNKVTEKGKYVELRCDPISGHTALYWYRQSLGQGPEFLIYFQGTGAADDSGLPNDRFFAVRPEGSVSTLKIQRTERGDSAVYLCASSLRLAGGDTQYFGPGTRLTVL.

The chain has TRBV27 and TRBJ2-7; either TRBD1 or TRBD2 may fit D (5 bases each). CDR1 and CDR2 from the germline V gene are MNHEY and SMNVEV (reference sequence). The V gene lost 7 bases and the J gene lost 1 base, with 17 bases spanning the gap. The CDR3 has 15 residues. The CDR3 reads CASIRNRDASYEQYF. The CDR3 region has the DNA TGTGCCAGCATTCGAAACCGGGACGCATCCTACGAGCAGTACTTC.

This clone was detected only once. The chain combines TRBV2 with TRBJ2-2; possibly TRBD1 for D (6 bases). The CDR3 has 15 residues. The germline V gene encodes CDR1 SNHLY and CDR2 FYNNEI. Trimming took off 6 bases at V and 3 bases at J, with 14 bases between the two ends. The CDR3 nucleotides read TGTGCCAGCAGAGAGGGAGCAGGGGACACCGGGGAGCTGTTTTTT. Protein: CASREGAGDTGELFF.

The genes are TRBV6-1 and TRBJ2-6, with a weak D call TRBD1 (5 bases). This CDR3 contains 15 residues. The ends were cut back, 6 bases at V and 4 bases at J, with 13 bases in the middle. CDR1 is MNHNS, CDR2 SASEGT, per germline. The CDR3 reads CASRPTGSGANVLTF. The CDR3 bases are TGTGCCAGCAGGCCTACAGGCTCCGGGGCCAACGTCCTGACTTTC.